Following are 27 T cell receptor beta chains from one sample sequenced in a study of cytomegalovirus exposure and HLA in healthy donors. Primers: 60 Vbeta forward and 13 Jbeta reverse. Sequenced by immunoSEQ multiplex PCR; TCRdb stores in-frame clones only, minus some. The profile shows 90,000 to 150,000 clones, approximately 80% of them singletons. The sequenced sample consisted of PBMCs. Source of these receptors: a man younger than 30 in good health and CMV-seropositive.

V is TRBV7-9 and J is TRBJ1-2; maybe TRBD1 (5 bases). CDR1 SEHNR and CDR2 FQNEAQ come from the germline V gene (reference sequence). The V end lost 5 bases, the J end lost 1 base, and 17 bases lay between the germline ends. This CDR3 is 16 amino acids long. CDR3 sequence (DNA): TGTGCCAGCAGCCAGGCGGGGCAGGAGTATAACTATGGCTACACCTTC. Its protein is CASSQAGQEYNYGYTF. Filled out from reference TRBV7-9 and TRBJ1-2, the complete variable domain reads DTGVSQNPRHKITKRGQNVTFRCDPISEHNRLYWYRQTLGQGPEFLTYFQNEAQLEKSRLLSDRFSAERPKGSFSTLEIQRTEQGDSAMYLCASSQAGQEYNYGYTFGSGTRLTVV.

The V call is TRBV5-4, the J call TRBJ2-7; 11 bases line up with TRBD2. V lost 2 bases and J lost 0; bases outside the gene matches: 1. CDR1 and CDR2 from the germline V gene are SGHNT and YYREEE (reference sequence). This CDR3 spans 15 amino acids. The CDR3 DNA reads as TGTGCCAGCAGCTTTAGCGGGGGGGCCTCCTACGAGCAGTACTTC. It yields the protein CASSFSGGASYEQYF.

The chain has TRBV30 and TRBJ1-1; 8 bases align to TRBD1. Germline V gene data show CDR1 as GTSNPN and CDR2 as SVGIG (reference sequence). The CDR3 spans 14 residues. The V segment lost 3 bases and the J segment 5 bases; nucleotides outside the gene matches: 8. For the CDR3, the DNA is TGTGCCTGGAGGCACAGGGGGGCGGGGACTGAAGCTTTCTTT. It specifies CAWRHRGAGTEAFF.

The chain links TRBV5-1 to TRBJ2-5, with 7 bases matching TRBD2. Trimming at V came to 0 bases and at J to 4 bases, leaving 24 bases not matched to a gene. CDR3 length equals 21 residues. CDR1 is SGHRS, CDR2 YFSETQ, per germline. The CDR3 region is CASSLGAQRLADPIERETQYF. CDR3 bases: TGCGCCAGCAGCTTGGGGGCTCAAAGACTAGCCGACCCGATTGAGAGAGAGACCCAGTACTTC.

In this sample, this clone turned up a few times. The chain is built from TRBV10-2 and TRBJ2-7; TRBD2 matches at 14 bases. CDR3 length: 18 amino acids. V was pared by 9 bases and J by 3 bases, with 16 bases of the junction left unmatched. Germline CDR1 and CDR2: WSHSY and SAAADI. The CDR3 protein is CASTWTSGRREGFYEQYF. As DNA, the CDR3 is TGCGCCAGTACTTGGACTAGCGGGAGGAGAGAAGGTTTCTACGAGCAGTACTTC.

The chain has TRBV5-6 and TRBJ1-2; the D gene is possibly TRBD1 (6 bases). V was shortened by 4 bases and J by 2 bases, with 15 bases between the two germline ends. Germline CDR1 and CDR2: SGHDT and YYEEEE. CDR3 size: 15 residues. CDR3 in amino acids: CASSVGGGQNYGYTF. CDR3 DNA: TGTGCCAGCAGCGTTGGGGGGGGGCAGAACTATGGCTACACCTTC. Drawing the rest from reference TRBV5-6 and TRBJ1-2, the complete variable domain is DAGVTQSPTHLIKTRGQQVTLRCSPKSGHDTVSWYQQALGQGPQFIFQYYEEEERQRGNFPDRFSGHQFPNYSSELNVNALLLGDSALYLCASSVGGGQNYGYTFGSGTRLTVV.

The gene calls are TRBV6-1 and TRBJ2-2, with D perhaps TRBD1 (5 bases). The CDR3 is 15 residues long. Trimming took 4 bases from V and 1 from J, leaving 10 bases between them. Germline loops: CDR1 MNHNS, CDR2 SASEGT. DNA for the CDR3: TGTGCCAGCAGTGGGAAGGACAAGAACACCGGGGAGCTGTTTTTT. It is translated as CASSGKDKNTGELFF.

Of note for this clone: The same CDR3 also results from other DNA sequences found in this sample. This sequence joins TRBV5-1 and TRBJ2-5; 8 bases fit TRBD1. The CDR3 sequence is 14 residues long. Germline V gene sequence: CDR1 SGHRS, CDR2 YFSETQ. After removal of 2 bases from V and 2 bases from J, the junction contained 2 bases not matched to a gene. CDR3 sequence: CASSFGTGQETQYF. CDR3 sequence (DNA): TGCGCCAGCAGCTTTGGGACAGGACAAGAGACCCAGTACTTC.

This clone appeared a few times. The chain employs TRBV10-3 and TRBJ2-1; the D gene is possibly TRBD2 (5 bases). CDR3 length: 13 residues. V lost 8 bases and J 7 bases, leaving 15 bases between the germline ends. The V gene's germline CDR1 is ENHRY and CDR2 SYGVKD. CDR3 sequence (DNA): TGTGCCATCGGTTGGACTTCTTCAAATGAGCAGTTCTTC. It specifies CAIGWTSSNEQFF.

This chain links TRBV15 with TRBJ1-5; D perhaps matches TRBD1 (5 bases). V was trimmed by 8 bases and J by 6 bases, leaving 14 bases between them. Germline V gene sequence: CDR1 LNHNV, CDR2 YYDKDF (reference sequence). This CDR3 is built from 13 residues. The CDR3, as DNA: TGTGCCACCGGGGACTCTTTCGGTCAGCCCCAGCATTTT. This sequence encodes CATGDSFGQPQHF.

The rearrangement uses TRBV27 and TRBJ1-5; D is uncertain. V was cut by 6 bases and J by 4 bases, with 10 bases left in between. This CDR3 comprises 13 residues. The germline CDR1 and CDR2 sequences are MNHEY and SMNVEV (reference sequence). CDR3 bases: TGTGCCAGCAGAGCAGGCCGGAATCAGCCCCAGCATTTT. It yields the protein CASRAGRNQPQHF.

The chain couples TRBV6-5 to TRBJ1-1, with D possibly TRBD1 on 5 matching bases. Germline V gene lookup returns CDR1 MNHEY and CDR2 SVGAGI. Trimming removed 3 bases from V and 6 bases from J, with 11 bases in between. The CDR3 is made up of 13 amino acids. Written as DNA, the CDR3 is TGTGCCAGCAGTTATGCAGGGTCCGCTGAAGCTTTCTTT. This codes for CASSYAGSAEAFF.

The DNA for the CDR3 is TGTGCCAGCAGTTCCAACAGGGGGCGGGGTGGCTACACCTTC. Amino acid sequence: CASSSNRGRGGYTF. The chain has TRBV13 and TRBJ1-2; TRBD1 aligns across 9 bases. This CDR3 comprises 14 residues. The germline CDR1 and CDR2 sequences are PRHDT and FYEKMQ (reference sequence). Trimming cost V 6 bases and J 7 bases; bases outside gene matches: 9.

The chain carries TRBV5-4 and TRBJ1-6; 7 nucleotides match TRBD1. The CDR3 is made up of 14 amino acids. CDR1 is SGHNT and CDR2 is YYREEE in the germline V gene (reference sequence). The V segment lost 4 bases and the J segment 7 bases; nucleotides outside the gene matches: 5. The chain's CDR3 is CASSPDRANSPLHF. In nucleotides, the CDR3 is TGTGCCAGCAGCCCAGACAGGGCGAATTCACCCCTCCACTTT.

The chain has TRBV19 and TRBJ1-5, with D maybe TRBD1 (6 bases). Trimming shortened V by 4 bases and J by 7 bases, and 23 bases separated the two germline ends. Germline V gene lookup returns CDR1 LNHDA and CDR2 SQIVND (reference sequence). The CDR3 covers 17 residues. The CDR3 bases are TGTGCCAGTAGTAAAGGCCGGGACACTGGCCGGGGCCAGCCCCAGCATTTT. This sequence encodes CASSKGRDTGRGQPQHF.

The chain uses TRBV4-1 and TRBJ1-2; TRBD1 might be the D (6 bases). The germline V gene has CDR1 MGHRA and CDR2 YSYEKL. V lost 5 bases to trimming and J lost 5 bases, with 12 bases between them. The CDR3 runs to 13 residues. CDR3 protein: CASSAQGGYGYTF. The CDR3 DNA is TGCGCCAGCAGCGCACAGGGCGGATATGGCTACACCTTC.

The CDR3 DNA is TGTGCCAGCAGCTACAGCGGGAGAGCGTCCTACAATGAGCAGTTCTTC. This sequence encodes CASSYSGRASYNEQFF. The chain links TRBV7-2 to TRBJ2-1, with 8 bases lining up with TRBD2. The CDR3 is 16 amino acids. Germline V gives CDR1 SGHTA, CDR2 FQGNSA. The J segment lost 1 base and the V segment lost 4 bases, leaving 6 bases of the junction unmatched. The full variable domain, completed using reference TRBV7-2 and TRBJ2-1, is GAGVSQSPSNKVTEKGKDVELRCDPISGHTALYWYRQSLGQGLEFLIYFQGNSAPDKSGLPSDRFSAERTGGSVSTLTIQRTQQEDSAVYLCASSYSGRASYNEQFFGPGTRLTVL.

J is TRBJ1-6 and V is TRBV2; 9 bases are shared with TRBD1. This CDR3 has 13 residues. With 10 bases clipped from V and 7 bases from J, the junction kept 5 bases outside the gene matches. CDR1 and CDR2 from the germline V gene are SNHLY and FYNNEI. The DNA for the CDR3 is TGTGCCACCATAGGGACAGGGAATTCACCCCTCCACTTT. Translating gives CATIGTGNSPLHF.

V usage is TRBV6-5 and J usage is TRBJ1-2; TRBD1 matches at 10 bases. This CDR3 region has 13 residues. J gave up 8 bases and V 6 bases, and 6 bases lay outside the gene matches. Germline V lookup: CDR1 MNHEY, CDR2 SVGAGI. CDR3 nucleotides: TGTGCCAGCAGCCTGACAGGGGGCGGGGGCTACACCTTC. Its translation is CASSLTGGGGYTF.

The rearrangement uses TRBV5-4 and TRBJ2-4, with TRBD2 matching 10 bases. Germline assignment: CDR1 SGHNT and CDR2 YYREEE (reference sequence). This CDR3 has 18 residues. J was trimmed by 0 bases and V by 2 bases; bases with no gene match: 8. CDR3 protein: CASSFSGGRPLAKNIQYF. The DNA for the CDR3 is TGTGCCAGCAGCTTTAGCGGGGGGCGTCCCTTAGCCAAAAACATTCAGTACTTC.

This chain joins TRBV5-1 and TRBJ2-7, with D perhaps TRBD2 (5 bases). The V gene's germline CDR1 is SGHRS and CDR2 YFSETQ. Between the trimmed V and J ends, which lost 4 bases and 7 bases, there was a span of 15 bases. CDR3 length: 13 residues. The DNA for the CDR3 is TGCGCCAGCAGCCCAGAGGGAGTCACGGAGCAGTACTTC. This sequence encodes CASSPEGVTEQYF.

With regard to this clone: A junction boundary mismatches the germline segment, possibly from a read error. The rearrangement joins TRBV7-7 to TRBJ2-3; 8 bases are a match to TRBD2. Germline V gene lookup returns CDR1 SSHAT and CDR2 FNYEAQ (reference sequence). The CDR3 is made up of 13 amino acids. CDR3 nucleotides: TGTGCTAGCAGCTTCGGGAGGGCAGATACGCAGTATTTT. Encoded protein: CASSFGRADTQYF.

The chain links TRBV30 to TRBJ2-5; D might be TRBD2 (6 bases). The CDR3 loop spans 14 amino acids. V was shortened by 0 bases and J by 5 bases, with 13 bases between the two germline ends. The V gene's germline CDR1 is GTSNPN and CDR2 SVGIG (reference sequence). Written as DNA, the CDR3 is TGTGCCTGGAGTGTTCCGGGAGTTGAGGAGACCCAGTACTTC. It encodes CAWSVPGVEETQYF.

The sample holds a few counts of this clone. The chain carries TRBV6-6 and TRBJ2-5; TRBD1 matches 11 bases. This CDR3 is built from 14 residues. In germline, CDR1 is MNHNY, CDR2 SVGAGI (reference sequence). V lost 6 bases to trimming and J lost 11 bases; unmatched junction nucleotides: 11. CDR3 coding DNA: TGTGCCAGCAGACCTGGACAGGGGGCGCGGGAGCAGTACTTC. Amino acid sequence: CASRPGQGAREQYF.

V usage is TRBV5-1 and J usage is TRBJ1-2, with 9 bases lining up with TRBD1. The CDR3 length is 16 residues. The junction had 10 bases not matched to a gene; V was cut back by 3 bases and J by 4 bases. From germline, CDR1 is SGHRS and CDR2 YFSETQ. The CDR3 DNA is TGCGCCAGCAGCTGGTACAGGGGGCTGGGACTCTATGGCTACACCTTC. Amino acids: CASSWYRGLGLYGYTF. The full variable domain, rest sourced from reference TRBV5-1 and TRBJ1-2, is KAGVTQTPRYLIKTRGQQVTLSCSPISGHRSVSWYQQTPGQGLQFLFEYFSETQRNKGNFPGRFSGRQFSNSRSEMNVSTLELGDSALYLCASSWYRGLGLYGYTFGSGTRLTVV.

The rearrangement links TRBV7-3 to TRBJ2-3; 11 positions match TRBD2. CDR1 is SGHTA, CDR2 FQGTGA, per germline. This CDR3 region has 15 residues. The junction had 3 bases not matched to a gene; V was cut back by 3 bases and J by 4 bases. The CDR3 sequence: CASSFTSGSPDTQYF. As DNA, the CDR3 is TGTGCCAGCAGCTTCACTAGCGGGAGTCCAGATACGCAGTATTTT.

Points on this clone: This sample includes further DNA sequences coding for the same CDR3. CDR3 residues: CSAWDRATEAFF. Written as DNA, the CDR3 is TGCAGCGCGTGGGACAGGGCCACTGAAGCTTTCTTT. The gene calls are TRBV29-1 and TRBJ1-1; 9 bases agree with TRBD1. The CDR3 loop spans 12 amino acids. V shed 7 bases, J shed 4 bases, and the junction held 4 bases outside the gene matches. CDR1 SQVTM and CDR2 ANQGSEA come from the germline V gene. The complete variable domain, with remaining parts taken from reference TRBV29-1 and TRBJ1-1, reads SAVISQKPSRDICQRGTSLTIQCQVDSQVTMMFWYRQQPGQSLTLIATANQGSEATYESGFVIDKFPISRPNLTFSTLTVSNMSPEDSSIYLCSAWDRATEAFFGQGTRLTVV.